This is a list of T cell receptor beta chains from one sample in a study of beta chain features in type 1 diabetes. This table comes from immunoSEQ multiplex PCR, and its TCRdb copy is limited to in-frame clones, with some not included. The top ten hold about 0.02% of the sample, which has approximately 340,000 clones, about 15% seen once. Source material: naive CD4+ T cells from blood. Source of these receptors: a young woman in good health. CDR3s leave out the opening cysteine and the closing phenylalanine or tryptophan.

cdr3_aa	j_call	cdr3_length	v_call
ASSFQTGELF	TRBJ2-2	10	TRBV6-6
ASSLRWATGELF	TRBJ2-2	12	TRBV5-6
ATSRTSGPYEQY	TRBJ2-7	12	TRBV15
ASRVNYGYT	TRBJ1-2	9	TRBV19
ASSSTGSTEAF	TRBJ1-1	11	TRBV7-3
ASSYSSSASYEQY	TRBJ2-7	13	TRBV6-5
ASRSRSDDDEQF	TRBJ2-1	12	TRBV25-1
ASRNSGISYEQY	TRBJ2-7	12	TRBV2
ASSKRTGDYEQY	TRBJ2-7	12	TRBV7-2
ASSPTGGLNTEAF	TRBJ1-1	13	TRBV5-4
ASSLGTSILETQY	TRBJ2-5	13	TRBV5-1
ASSPSTDTQY	TRBJ2-3	10	TRBV5-1
SAMDRVHQPQH	TRBJ1-5	11	TRBV29-1
AYLKGPVSGTGGSYGYT	TRBJ1-2	17	TRBV30
ASSVGTSGRNEQF	TRBJ2-1	13	TRBV19
ASSLFGVDGELF	TRBJ2-2	12	TRBV5-6
AWSVPWTGVIEQY	TRBJ2-7	13	TRBV30
ASSDGNGRAFEQY	TRBJ2-7	13	TRBV25-1
ASRWDSLGDTQY	TRBJ2-3	12	TRBV27
ASSLQGAETQY	TRBJ2-5	11	TRBV27
ASKADSNEKLF	TRBJ1-4	11	TRBV2
ASSQDRGGGYT	TRBJ1-2	11	TRBV7-9
ASSLDTYGYT	TRBJ1-2	10	TRBV28
ASSLSVRRTSDYNEQF	TRBJ2-1	16	TRBV4-2
ASSRTTSTDTQY	TRBJ2-3	12	TRBV7-9
AWSVEGLRRGF	TRBJ2-1	11	TRBV30
ASSRPDRANEQY	TRBJ2-7	12	TRBV7-2
AIGGTTNNEQF	TRBJ2-1	11	TRBV10-3
ASSFGGRVEAF	TRBJ1-1	11	TRBV28
ASSFLDGGTEAF	TRBJ1-1	12	TRBV19
SVVLELETQY	TRBJ2-5	10	TRBV29-1
ASSERGARNTGELF	TRBJ2-2	14	TRBV2
ASSRLAGVEQF	TRBJ2-1	11	TRBV6-1
ASSLAGEAKNIQY	TRBJ2-4	13	TRBV5-1
ASSPPSLAPVAKNIQY	TRBJ2-4	16	TRBV18